This record looks at one T cell receptor beta chain sequence and its context. This entry belongs to a study of blood T cell repertoires in COVID-19. In the study overall: From the United States, Italy and Spain came samples of acute and convalescent COVID-19. The analysed material was cDNA or gDNA that came from T cells, B-cell-depleted T cells, or PBMCs.

Using immunoSEQ multiplex PCR, the repertoire was profiled, and TCRdb retains in-frame clones only, with some absent. The data contain 71,000 or so clones, roughly 82% of them seen just once; the ten biggest clones take up over 8.5%. From germline, CDR1 is SGDLS and CDR2 YYNGEE. The V and J ends lost 4 bases and 5 bases, in that order; junction bases with no gene match: 2. The CDR3 has 13 residues. The source material was peripheral blood. The chain links TRBV9 to TRBJ2-5; TRBD1 matches at 10 bases. The clonotype originates from a man between 50 and 59 years old with acute or convalescent COVID-19. The CDR3 here is CASSPGQGETQYF. As DNA, the CDR3 is TGTGCCAGCAGCCCGGGACAGGGGGAGACCCAGTACTTC. Filled out from reference TRBV9 and TRBJ2-5, the complete variable domain reads DSGVTQTPKHLITATGQRVTLRCSPRSGDLSVYWYQQSLDQGLQFLIQYYNGEERAKGNILERFSAQQFPDLHSELNLSSLELGDSALYFCASSPGQGETQYFGPGTRLLVL.